This record looks at one T cell receptor beta chain sequence and its context. In the study's own analysis: Estimation of nucleated cell counts relied on the amplification of reference gene primers. The repertoire was sequenced with immunoSEQ multiplex PCR; TCRdb's copy has only in-frame clones and lacks some. V, J and clone size are those of that table, while D and trimming were read from the DNA. The sample records fewer than 150,000 clones, roughly 86% being singletons. The data were obtained in a study of blood T cell repertoires in COVID-19. Overall study context: Acute and convalescent COVID-19 specimens originated in the United States, Italy and Spain. The analysed material was cDNA or gDNA that came from T cells, B-cell-depleted T cells, or PBMCs.

The CDR3 extends over 12 amino acids. Looked up from germline, CDR1 is LNHDA and CDR2 is SQIVND (reference sequence). Trimming removed 0 bases from V and 8 bases from J, with 7 bases in between. The origin of this receptor is a human donor in a cohort sampled during active COVID-19. This chain joins TRBV19 and TRBJ1-1; possibly TRBD1 for D (5 bases). Specimen: peripheral blood. The CDR3, as DNA: TGTGCCAGTAGTATAGAATACAGGGAAGCTTTCTTT. This encodes CASSIEYREAFF.